The 27 T cell receptor beta chains below all came from one sample that was sequenced in a study of regulatory T cells in long-lasting Graves disease. Time point defined: newly diagnosed GD, antithyroid drugs for less than 3 months. Extracted PBMC RNA gave rise to the TCR library. Investigators prepared the TCR beta libraries by applying iRepertoire HTBI primers and Arm-PCR of CDR3 regions. TCRdb analysed the multiplex PCR reads with MiXCR anew, one entry per CDR3 protein. This repertoire shows over 200,000 distinct CDR3 sequences, around 16% found once; its top ten account for 22%. Sequences were derived from peripheral blood mononuclear cells (PBMCs), sampled at new diagnosis, from a patient treated with antithyroid drugs. These receptors originate from a female donor with Graves disease.

This clonotype was seen ten or more times. This sequence joins TRBV11-2 and TRBJ2-1; TRBD2 matches 8 bases. This CDR3 has 15 amino acids. The V gene's germline CDR1 is SGHAT and CDR2 FQNNGV. V lost 2 bases to trimming and J lost 4 bases; unmatched junction nucleotides: 4. The CDR3 DNA follows: TGTGCCAGCAGCTTACAAGCGGGGGCTTACAATGAGCAGTTCTTC. Protein sequence: CASSLQAGAYNEQFF.

This clonotype was found many times. The V gene is TRBV6-2 or TRBV6-3, the J gene TRBJ1-3, with D hard to call. The ends were cut back, 5 bases at V and 4 bases at J, with 12 bases in the middle. Germline values: CDR1 MNHEY, CDR2 SVGEGT. CDR3 size: 14 residues. The DNA of the CDR3 is TGTGCCAGCAGTGGTGGCTCCGCGGGAAACACCATATATTTT. This encodes CASSGGSAGNTIYF.

The V call is TRBV19, the J call TRBJ1-6; D call uncertain. The V gene's germline CDR1 is LNHDA and CDR2 SQIVND (reference sequence). The CDR3 loop spans 15 amino acids. V shed 5 bases and J shed 1 base, with 9 bases lying between them. The DNA of the CDR3 is TGTGCCAGTAGTCCCAGACCGTCCTATAATTCACCCCTCCACTTT. Amino acid sequence: CASSPRPSYNSPLHF.

This clonotype was seen ten or more times. The chain links TRBV19 to TRBJ2-1; 9 bases fit TRBD2. The CDR3 has 16 amino acids. V trimming: 3 bases; J trimming: 8 bases; junction bases outside the gene matches: 11. Germline assignment: CDR1 LNHDA and CDR2 SQIVND (reference sequence). The CDR3 loop reads CASSIGAGGPIDEQFF. The CDR3 DNA reads TGTGCCAGTAGTATTGGGGCGGGAGGGCCCATCGATGAGCAGTTCTTC. The entire variable domain, with the rest obtained from reference TRBV19 and TRBJ2-1, is as follows: DGGITQSPKYLFRKEGQNVTLSCEQNLNHDAMYWYRQDPGQGLRLIYYSQIVNDFQKGDIAEGYSVSREKKESFPLTVTSAQKNPTAFYLCASSIGAGGPIDEQFFGPGTRLTVL.

This clonotype has at least ten counts. The V call is TRBV27, the J call TRBJ2-7; no clear D gene. This CDR3 has 11 amino acids. Germline-derived CDR1 and CDR2 are MNHEY and SMNVEV (reference sequence). V was pared by 9 bases and J by 4 bases, with 10 bases between. The CDR3 loop is CARGLRYEQYF. The CDR3 nucleotides read TGTGCCAGAGGCTTACGTTACGAGCAGTACTTC.

As for this clonotype: The junction does not match germline at one end; this may be a read error. V usage is TRBV10-3 and J usage is TRBJ2-5; D gene uncertain. There are 15 residues in the CDR3. Per germline, CDR1 ENHRY and CDR2 SYGVKD. The DNA of the CDR3 is TGTGCCATCAGTGAGGGCCAAACCAGCCGAGAGACCCGGTACTTC. Residues: CAISEGQTSRETRYF.

Many counts were recorded for this clonotype. The chain couples TRBV6-1 to TRBJ2-1, with D hard to call. There are 11 residues in the CDR3. Per the germline V gene, CDR1 is MNHNS and CDR2 is SASEGT. Trimming stripped 5 bases from V and 6 bases from J, with 5 bases between. CDR3 protein: CASSTVNEQFF. The CDR3 nucleotides read TGTGCCAGCAGTACGGTCAATGAGCAGTTCTTC.

The rearrangement uses TRBV10-3 and TRBJ2-1, with D possibly TRBD2 on 6 matching bases. V was cut by 2 bases and J by 8 bases, with 10 bases left in between. The CDR3 consists of 13 residues. Germline V lookup: CDR1 ENHRY, CDR2 SYGVKD. CDR3 sequence reads: CAISEIGEDEQFF. The CDR3 bases are TGTGCCATCAGTGAGATAGGGGAGGATGAGCAGTTCTTC.

This clonotype was detected ten times or more. The V and J genes are TRBV4-3 and TRBJ2-1; tentative D call: TRBD2 (5 bases). The CDR3 sequence is 15 residues long. CDR1 is LGHNA and CDR2 is YSLEER in the germline V gene. V was clipped by 0 bases and J by 8 bases, with 14 bases between them. The CDR3 nucleotides are TGCGCCAGCAGCCAAGATAGTAGGACTCAATATGAGCAGTTCTTC. Translation: CASSQDSRTQYEQFF.

This clonotype was seen repeatedly, ten times or more. The chain employs TRBV5-5 and TRBJ1-2; D remains unclear. V was shortened by 0 bases and J by 3 bases, with 9 bases between the two germline ends. CDR3 size: 14 residues. Germline CDR1 and CDR2: SGHKS and YYEKEE (reference sequence). Written as DNA, the CDR3 is TGTGCCAGCAGCTTGGATGACATTGACTATGGCTACACCTTC. Amino acid sequence: CASSLDDIDYGYTF.

This rearrangement joins TRBV5-1 to TRBJ2-5, with D perhaps given as TRBD1 or TRBD2 (5 bases each). This CDR3 is 15 amino acids long. The V and J ends lost 3 bases and 5 bases respectively, with 17 bases between them. CDR1 SGHRS and CDR2 YFSETQ come from the germline V gene. The CDR3 DNA follows: TGCGCCAGCAGCTCGCCCTCCAGAGGGGCTGAGACCCAGTACTTC. This gives the protein CASSSPSRGAETQYF.

This clonotype was seen repeatedly, ten times or more. The gene calls are TRBV28 and TRBJ2-7; 8 bases are a match to TRBD1. The length of the CDR3 is 15 residues. Trimming took 5 bases from V and 3 from J; bases not matched to a gene: 9. From germline, CDR1 is MDHEN and CDR2 SYDVKM. CDR3 residues: CASSPHSGQGYEQYF. The CDR3 region has the DNA TGTGCCAGCAGTCCGCACTCCGGACAGGGCTACGAGCAGTACTTC.

This clonotype was counted many times. The chain couples TRBV14 to TRBJ2-3; the D is unclear. The length of the CDR3 is 16 residues. Germline lookup yields CDR1 SGHDN and CDR2 FVKESK. Between the trimmed V and J ends, which lost 1 base and 2 bases, there was a span of 13 bases. The CDR3 sequence is CASSQGRSQDTDTQYF. The CDR3 bases are TGTGCCAGCAGCCAAGGAAGGAGCCAAGACACAGATACGCAGTATTTT.

This clonotype showed up many times. The chain uses TRBV12-3 or TRBV12-4 and TRBJ2-1, with 9 positions matching TRBD1. The CDR3 contains 16 residues. J was trimmed by 7 bases and V by 2 bases; bases with no gene match: 9. The CDR3 spells CASSLYWTGDWNEQFF. The CDR3 region has the DNA TGTGCCAGCAGTTTATATTGGACAGGGGATTGGAATGAGCAGTTCTTC.

This clonotype was seen just once. The rearrangement links TRBV3-1 to TRBJ2-1; 8 bases fit TRBD2. V was clipped by 6 bases and J by 7 bases; unmatched bases: 8. Germline V gene data show CDR1 as LGHDT and CDR2 as YNNKEL (reference sequence). This CDR3 is 14 amino acids long. The CDR3 region has the DNA TGTGCCAGCAGTGTGTGGACTAGCAAAAATGAGCAGTTCTTC. Translated: CASSVWTSKNEQFF.

The chain joins TRBV16 to TRBJ2-7, with TRBD2 matching over 7 bases. Unmatched junction bases numbered 5, after V lost 6 bases and J lost 0 bases. Germline CDR1 and CDR2: KGHSY and FQNENV. There are 14 residues in the CDR3. For the CDR3, the DNA is TGTGCCAGCAGTCATAGCGGGCACTCCTACGAGCAGTACTTC. Protein product: CASSHSGHSYEQYF. Using reference TRBV16 and TRBJ2-7 for the parts outside the CDR3, the full variable domain is GEEVAQTPKHLVRGEGQKAKLYCAPIKGHSYVFWYQQVLKNEFKFLISFQNENVFDETGMPKERFSAKCLPNSPCSLEIQATKLEDSAVYFCASSHSGHSYEQYFGPGTRLTVT.

This clonotype was observed at least ten times. J is TRBJ2-7 and V is TRBV12-3 or TRBV12-4; D possibly corresponds to TRBD1 (6 bases). Deletions cut 5 bases from V and 7 bases from J, with 18 bases between. The CDR3 runs to 14 residues. CDR3 protein: CASSLQGLKFEQYF. The DNA of the CDR3 is TGTGCCAGCAGTCTACAGGGTCTCAAGTTTGAGCAGTACTTC.

This clonotype was recorded at least ten times. This chain joins TRBV2 and TRBJ2-2, with 9 positions matching TRBD1. The CDR3 runs 14 residues. The V gene's germline CDR1 is SNHLY and CDR2 FYNNEI. J gave up 2 bases and V 8 bases, and 3 bases lay outside the gene matches. CDR3 in amino acids: CASAQGANTGELFF. The CDR3 DNA reads as TGTGCCAGCGCACAGGGGGCTAACACCGGGGAGCTGTTTTTT. The full variable domain, with the rest looked up from reference TRBV2 and TRBJ2-2, is EPEVTQTPSHQVTQMGQEVILRCVPISNHLYFYWYRQILGQKVEFLVSFYNNEISEKSEIFDDQFSVERPDGSNFTLKIRSTKLEDSAMYFCASAQGANTGELFFGEGSRLTVL.

This clonotype was counted only a few times. The chain combines TRBV15 with TRBJ2-1; no reliable D call. Germline V gene lookup returns CDR1 LNHNV and CDR2 YYDKDF (reference sequence). The CDR3 covers 12 residues. V was pared by 3 bases and J by 3 bases, with 3 bases between. The CDR3 DNA reads TGTGCCACCAGCAGCCACTACAATGAGCAGTTCTTC. It encodes CATSSHYNEQFF.

Ten or more counts support this clonotype. The chain couples TRBV12-3 or TRBV12-4 to TRBJ2-7, with D perhaps matching TRBD1 (6 bases). This CDR3 spans 15 amino acids. V was cut by 3 bases and J by 2 bases, with 14 bases left in between. The CDR3 region is CASSFQGHMAYEQYF. The CDR3 DNA follows: TGTGCCAGCAGTTTCCAGGGGCATATGGCCTACGAGCAGTACTTC.

This clonotype has ten or more counts. The chain joins TRBV11-3 to TRBJ2-1; the D gene is possibly TRBD2 (6 bases). This CDR3 spans 12 amino acids. V lost 7 bases, J lost 7 bases, and 11 bases lay in between. The germline gives CDR1 SGHNT, CDR2 YENEEA. The DNA for the CDR3 is TGTGCCAGCACCACTAGCCGTAATGAGCAGTTCTTC. Amino acid sequence: CASTTSRNEQFF.

This clonotype was seen many times. The chain uses TRBV9 and TRBJ2-3, with 7 bases lining up with TRBD1. From germline, CDR1 is SGDLS and CDR2 YYNGEE. This CDR3 contains 15 residues. J lost 5 bases, V lost 3 bases, and 9 bases had no gene match. The CDR3 DNA follows: TGTGCCAGCAGCGCAAGACAGGGTTCGGGAGATACGCAGTATTTT. It specifies CASSARQGSGDTQYF.

This sequence joins TRBV7-8 and TRBJ2-7; 8 nucleotides align to TRBD1. CDR1 and CDR2 (germline): SGHVS, FQNEAQ. The V gene end was trimmed by 0 bases and the J gene end by 4 bases; junction bases not matched to a gene: 5. The CDR3 extends over 15 amino acids. Here the CDR3 reads CASSLARTGPYEQYF. In nucleotides, the CDR3 is TGTGCCAGCAGCTTAGCCCGGACAGGGCCGTACGAGCAGTACTTC.

The chain is built from TRBV24-1 and TRBJ2-7, with 14 bases aligning to TRBD2. Germline CDR1 KGHDR, CDR2 SFDVKD. The CDR3 has 17 residues. The V segment lost 4 bases and the J segment 1 base; nucleotides outside the gene matches: 5. The CDR3 region has the DNA TGTGCCACCAGTGAAACAGGGACTAGCGGGAGTTCCTACGAGCAGTACTTC. Its protein product is CATSETGTSGSSYEQYF.

This clonotype appeared many times. This chain links TRBV12-3 or TRBV12-4 with TRBJ1-5; maybe TRBD1 (5 bases). V lost 1 base and J lost 2, with 12 bases in between. The CDR3 contains 16 residues. CDR3 DNA sequence: TGTGCCAGCAGTTTAGTCGGGGGGATCGGCAATCAGCCCCAGCATTTT. This sequence encodes CASSLVGGIGNQPQHF.

This clonotype has a count of ten or more. The junction shows a germline mismatch at one end, possibly a read error. The chain links TRBV19 to TRBJ1-5; 10 bases agree with TRBD1. Looked up from germline, CDR1 is LNHDA and CDR2 is SQIVND (reference sequence). The CDR3 contains 18 residues. The CDR3 protein is CASTPPRDRGESTQPQHF. The DNA for the CDR3 is TGTGCCAGTACCCCCCCACGGGACAGGGGCGAGAGCACTCAGCCCCAGCATTTT.

At least ten counts were recorded for this clonotype. The V call is TRBV6-1, the J call TRBJ1-1, with TRBD1 matching 9 bases. After removal of 4 bases from V and 4 bases from J, the junction contained 10 bases not matched to a gene. CDR3 length: 16 amino acids. CDR1 is MNHNS and CDR2 is SASEGT in the germline V gene. CDR3 sequence reads: CASSGGTGTISTEAFF. CDR3 nucleotide sequence: TGTGCCAGCAGTGGCGGGACAGGGACGATTTCCACTGAAGCTTTCTTT.